Listed below are T cell receptor beta chains from one sample, sequenced in a study of shared clonotypes between healthy human individuals. The protocol was immunoSEQ multiplex PCR, while the TCRdb copy is restricted to in-frame clones and leaves out a portion. The table records 2 million to 3 million clones, 80% to 95% of them present only once. The sequencing input was naive CD4+ T cells from PBMCs. Every receptor here comes from a man aged 18-30 years in good health. Some clones in this sample may be carry-over from other donors' samples. CDR3s include the opening cysteine and the closing phenylalanine or tryptophan. D genes are given only for firm matches. Rows give clone size only sometimes, using once, few, many, or a class for an expanded clone.

V gene | D gene | clone size | CDR3 protein
TRBV7-8 | TRBD1 | once | CASSLGQGLETQYF
TRBV5-1 | NA | once | CASSLAAQPVTEAFF
TRBV11-3 | TRBD2 | once | CASSLAAGRDEQFF
TRBV9 | TRBD2 | NA | CASSVGGLAGPGELFF
TRBV7-9 | NA | NA | CASSLWGTKETQYF
TRBV20-1 | NA | NA | CSASRNNEQYF
TRBV11-1 | NA | NA | CASSLLRETQYF
TRBV27 | NA | NA | CASSPGRQSGANVLTF
TRBV5-1 | NA | NA | CASSLEGPRGEQYF
TRBV30 | NA | NA | CAWSVRERAQYF
TRBV11-2 | NA | NA | CASSLGRGGSYEQYF
TRBV5-1 | NA | many | CASSLGYWQNTGELFF
TRBV4-3 | NA | NA | CASSPRPGAGYEQYF
TRBV6-6 | TRBD2 | NA | CASSPKRTSGNNEQFF
TRBV11-1 | NA | NA | CASSSDRSYEQYF
TRBV18 | NA | NA | CASSPSPSLNVGYTF
TRBV11-3 | NA | NA | CASSCLERSYEQYF
TRBV7-8 | TRBD2 | NA | CASSSRGLAAEQYF
TRBV28 | NA | once | CASSSGGSGRNYGYTF
TRBV28 | TRBD1 | NA | CASTRTGFYEQYF
TRBV11-2 | TRBD2 | NA | CASSLVMRGGLDEQFF
TRBV6-5 | TRBD1 | NA | CASEQGAIAGELFF
TRBV7-8 | NA | NA | CASSKGRMGNQPQHF
TRBV19 | NA | NA | CASSTPAPTDTQYF
TRBV6-1 | NA | NA | CASSVERLNTGELFF
TRBV28 | NA | NA | CASSRPLAGVYEQYF
TRBV28 | NA | NA | CASSLKAYGYTF
TRBV4-3 | TRBD1 | NA | CASSQDLGDRDYEQYF
TRBV5-1 | NA | NA | CASRWTGTGTGELFF
TRBV4-3 | NA | NA | CASSQDPVGSYTGELFF
TRBV19 | NA | NA | CASSGWEKLDEQFF
TRBV21-1 | NA | NA | CASSPVGTMGATNTEAFF
TRBV10-3 | NA | NA | CAISGPGQGNTGELFF
TRBV4-1 | NA | NA | CASSQVRSEGLGGELFF
TRBV9 | NA | once | CASSTRGTNTGELFF
TRBV4-2 | NA | once | CASSQAEIPASYEQYF
TRBV18 | TRBD1 | NA | CASSPPDRVGEKLFF
TRBV19 | NA | NA | CASSTGFMGYTF
TRBV28 | NA | NA | CAILVRRAGANVLTF
TRBV29-1 | TRBD1 | NA | CSGTGDGYTF
TRBV6-5 | NA | NA | CASERRETQYF
TRBV7-2 | NA | few | CASSLTPGVNTEAFF